Listed below are T cell receptor beta chains from one sample, sequenced in a study of T cell responses to AZD1222 COVID-19 vaccine. Profiled with immunoSEQ multiplex PCR; TCRdb holds only in-frame clones, not every one. This sample carries 100,000 to 150,000 clones, around 92% of them seen once, and the ten largest clones take 11% to 15%. Sequencing was performed on peripheral blood, taken on day 0 of AZD1222 vaccination. The receptor source for this set is an adult in good health. Both conserved end residues are part of each CDR3.

TRBV12-5	TRBJ1-4	CASGSGTAEKLFF
TRBV7-9	TRBJ2-7	CASSFHTSYEQYF
TRBV7-2	TRBJ2-5	CASSLLRGAGETQYF
TRBV12-5	TRBJ2-3	CASGRESTDTQYF
TRBV6-2/TRBV6-3	TRBJ2-7	CASSYSGREQYF
TRBV6-5	TRBJ1-5	CASSRVANQPQHF
TRBV4-1	TRBJ1-1	CASSENREEMNTEAFF
TRBV7-9	TRBJ2-7	CASSPSYEQYF
TRBV7-8	TRBJ2-7	CASSLAGTGYEQYF
TRBV5-4	TRBJ2-3	CASSYRLDTDTQYF
TRBV19	TRBJ2-7	CASTLGDRGNEQYF
TRBV28	TRBJ1-2	CASSPHGGQLYGYTF
TRBV10-3	TRBJ2-3	CAIKGASTDTQYF
TRBV27	TRBJ2-4	CASLRRILAKNIQYF
TRBV7-2	TRBJ2-7	CASSTQQGRYEQYF
TRBV4-1	TRBJ1-3	CASSLGQGDGNAIYF
TRBV5-8	TRBJ1-1	CASSLTGEANTEAFF